One and the same sample provided the 5 T cell receptor beta chains below, sequenced in a study of glioma-infiltrating T cells. Using RNA template, CDR3s of TCR alpha and beta were amplified with iRepertoire arm-PCR. TCRdb used MiXCR to reprocess the multiplex PCR reads, holding one entry per CDR3 protein. The sample shows under 200,000 distinct CDR3 sequences, around 40% of them seen only once. Sequencing was carried out using glioma tissue, nonneoplastic brain tissue, or PBMCs (not recorded which). These receptors came from a human donor with low-grade glioma or glioblastoma, undergoing nonglioma brain surgery, or in good health (not recorded which).

V and J are TRBV18 and TRBJ2-7, with 7 positions matching TRBD2. Germline CDR1 is KGHSH and CDR2 is LQKENI. This CDR3 contains 16 residues. V was clipped by 5 bases and J by 6 bases; unmatched bases: 16. The CDR3 sequence: CASSALTSAPGSEQYF. In DNA form, the CDR3 reads TGTGCCAGCTCAGCCCTCACTAGCGCCCCAGGTTCCGAGCAGTACTTC.

The rearrangement joins TRBV2 to TRBJ1-2; D uncertain. Trimming took 4 bases from V and 2 from J, leaving 8 bases between them. Germline CDR1 and CDR2: SNHLY and FYNNEI. The CDR3 is made up of 13 amino acids. The CDR3 is CASSATGNYGYTF. The CDR3 DNA sequence: TGTGCCAGCAGTGCCACGGGAAACTATGGCTACACCTTC.

In regard to this clonotype: Relative to the germline gene, one junction end is altered; a read error may explain this. Here the CDR3 DNA reads TGTGCCATCAGTTTCGTGACAGGAGTCTACGAGCAGTACTTC. Translated, it gives CAISFVTGVYEQYF. This rearrangement joins TRBV28 to TRBJ2-7; a weak D match, TRBD1 (6 bases). This CDR3 has 14 amino acids. Germline V CDR1 and CDR2: MDHEN, SYDVKM.

This clonotype was recorded only once. This chain connects TRBV3-1 to TRBJ2-7; 8 bases fit TRBD2. The junction had 6 bases not matched to a gene; V was cut back by 5 bases and J by 6 bases. CDR1 and CDR2 (germline): LGHDT, YNNKEL (reference sequence). The CDR3 runs to 13 residues. For the CDR3, the DNA is TGTGCCAGCAGCTGGGGACTAGGGACCGAGCAGTACTTC. Protein: CASSWGLGTEQYF.

This clonotype was counted a few times. This chain links TRBV19 with TRBJ1-5, with 8 bases fitting TRBD1. Trimming at V came to 6 bases and at J to 0 bases, leaving 7 bases not matched to a gene. The CDR3 spans 16 residues. CDR1 is LNHDA, CDR2 SQIVND, per germline (reference sequence). CDR3 nucleotide sequence: TGTGCCAGTAGGCAGGGGGCAGAGTATAGCAATCAGCCCCAGCATTTT. Amino acids: CASRQGAEYSNQPQHF.